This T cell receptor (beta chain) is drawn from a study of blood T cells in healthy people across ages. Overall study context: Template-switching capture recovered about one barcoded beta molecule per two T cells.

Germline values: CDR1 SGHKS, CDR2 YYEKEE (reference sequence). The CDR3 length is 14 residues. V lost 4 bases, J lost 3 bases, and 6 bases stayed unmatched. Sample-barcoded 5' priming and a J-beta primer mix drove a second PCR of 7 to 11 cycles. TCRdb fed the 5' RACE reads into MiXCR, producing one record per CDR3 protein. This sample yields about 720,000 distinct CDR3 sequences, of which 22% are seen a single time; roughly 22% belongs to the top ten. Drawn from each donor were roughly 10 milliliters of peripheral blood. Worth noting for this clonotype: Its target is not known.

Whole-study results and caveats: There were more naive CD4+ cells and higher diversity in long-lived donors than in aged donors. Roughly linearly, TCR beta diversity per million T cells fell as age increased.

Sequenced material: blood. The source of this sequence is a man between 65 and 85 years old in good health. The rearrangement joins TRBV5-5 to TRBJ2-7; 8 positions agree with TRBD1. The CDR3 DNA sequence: TGTGCCAGCAGCCCCCAGGGGGCTCACTACGAGCAGTACTTC. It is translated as CASSPQGAHYEQYF.